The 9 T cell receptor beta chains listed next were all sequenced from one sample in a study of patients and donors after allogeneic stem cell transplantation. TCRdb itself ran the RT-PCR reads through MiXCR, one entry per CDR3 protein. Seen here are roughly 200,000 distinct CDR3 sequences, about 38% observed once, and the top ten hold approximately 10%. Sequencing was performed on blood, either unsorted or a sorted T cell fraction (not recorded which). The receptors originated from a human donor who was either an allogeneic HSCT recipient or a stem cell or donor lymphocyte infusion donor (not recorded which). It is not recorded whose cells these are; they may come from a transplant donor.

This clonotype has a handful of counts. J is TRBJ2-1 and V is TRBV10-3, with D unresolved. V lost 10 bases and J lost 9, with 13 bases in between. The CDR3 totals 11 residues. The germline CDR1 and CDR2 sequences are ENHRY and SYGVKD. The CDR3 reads CATWAEGEQFF. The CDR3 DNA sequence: TGTGCCACCTGGGCCGAAGGTGAGCAGTTCTTC.

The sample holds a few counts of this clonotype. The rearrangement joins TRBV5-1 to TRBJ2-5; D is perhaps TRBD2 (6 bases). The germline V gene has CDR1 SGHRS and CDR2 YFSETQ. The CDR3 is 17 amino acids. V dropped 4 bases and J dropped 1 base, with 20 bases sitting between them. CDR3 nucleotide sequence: TGCGCCAGCAGCGACCCCCTTGTGGAGGGCCCCCAAGAGACCCAGTACTTC. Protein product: CASSDPLVEGPQETQYF. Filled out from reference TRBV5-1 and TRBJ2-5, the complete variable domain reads KAGVTQTPRYLIKTRGQQVTLSCSPISGHRSVSWYQQTPGQGLQFLFEYFSETQRNKGNFPGRFSGRQFSNSRSEMNVSTLELGDSALYLCASSDPLVEGPQETQYFGPGTRLLVL.

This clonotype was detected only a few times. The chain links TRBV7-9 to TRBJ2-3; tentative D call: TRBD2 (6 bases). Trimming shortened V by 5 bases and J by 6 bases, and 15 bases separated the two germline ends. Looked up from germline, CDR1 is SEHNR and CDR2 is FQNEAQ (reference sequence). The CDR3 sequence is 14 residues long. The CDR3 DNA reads TGTGCCAGCAGCCCGATGACTAGATTTGATACGCAGTATTTT. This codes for CASSPMTRFDTQYF.

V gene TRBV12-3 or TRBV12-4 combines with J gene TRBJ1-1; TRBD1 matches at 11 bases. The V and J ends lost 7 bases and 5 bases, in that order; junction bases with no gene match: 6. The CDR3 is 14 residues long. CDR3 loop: CASIQGQGGTEAFF. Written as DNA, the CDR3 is TGTGCCAGCATCCAGGGACAGGGGGGGACTGAAGCTTTCTTT.

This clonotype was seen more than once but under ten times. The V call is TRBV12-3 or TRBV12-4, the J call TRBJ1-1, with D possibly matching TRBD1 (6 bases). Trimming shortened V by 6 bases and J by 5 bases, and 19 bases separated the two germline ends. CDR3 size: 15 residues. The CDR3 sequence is CASSPRGGGETEAFF. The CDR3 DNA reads TGTGCCAGCAGCCCGAGGGGGGGCGGGGAGACTGAAGCTTTCTTT.

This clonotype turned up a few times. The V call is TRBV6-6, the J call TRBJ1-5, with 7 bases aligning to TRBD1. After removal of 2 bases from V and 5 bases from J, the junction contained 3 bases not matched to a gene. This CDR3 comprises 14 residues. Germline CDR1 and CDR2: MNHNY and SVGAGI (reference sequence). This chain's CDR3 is CASSYRGRDQPQHF. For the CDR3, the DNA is TGTGCCAGCAGTTACAGGGGGCGCGATCAGCCCCAGCATTTT.

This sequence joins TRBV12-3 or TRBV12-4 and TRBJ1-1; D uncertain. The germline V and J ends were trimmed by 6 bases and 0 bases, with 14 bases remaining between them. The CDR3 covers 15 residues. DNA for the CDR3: TGTGCCAGCAGCCTCCGAGGACTCATGAACACTGAAGCTTTCTTT. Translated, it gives CASSLRGLMNTEAFF.

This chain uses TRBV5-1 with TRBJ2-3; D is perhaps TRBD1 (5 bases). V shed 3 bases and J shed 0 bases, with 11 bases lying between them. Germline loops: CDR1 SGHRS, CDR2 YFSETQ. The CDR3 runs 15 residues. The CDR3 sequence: CASSSSTVSTDTQYF. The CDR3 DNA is TGCGCCAGCAGCTCCTCGACAGTGAGCACAGATACGCAGTATTTT.

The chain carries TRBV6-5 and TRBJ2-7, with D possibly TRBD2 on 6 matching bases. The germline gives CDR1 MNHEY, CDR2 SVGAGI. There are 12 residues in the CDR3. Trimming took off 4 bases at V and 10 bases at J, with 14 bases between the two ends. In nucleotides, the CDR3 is TGTGCCAGCAGTTCCCGGGGGATACTACAGTACTTC. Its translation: CASSSRGILQYF.